This is a list of T cell receptor beta chains from one sample in a study of T cell clones after liver transplantation. The method was immunoSEQ multiplex PCR; TCRdb's version includes in-frame clones alone and lacks a portion of them. The sample consists of over 25,000 clones, around 94% of them appearing once. The sample was CD8+ T cells from blood, taken 12 months after liver transplant. All receptors derive from a human patient who received a liver transplant. Part of the T cells may come from the graft donor. CDR3s include the opening cysteine and the closing phenylalanine or tryptophan. The order of the fields is CDR3 protein, CDR3 DNA, CDR3 length, clone size, D gene, V gene, J gene. The D gene is left open where the match is weak. Not every row has a clone size; where given, it reads once, few, many or a size class.

CDR3 protein: CASSSPLDSNSYEQYF; CDR3 DNA: TGTGCCAGCAGTAGCCCACTCGACAGCAACTCCTACGAGCAGTACTTC; CDR3 length: 16; clone size: .; D gene: .; V gene: TRBV27; J gene: TRBJ2-7
CDR3 protein: CASSPPTGSYEQYF; CDR3 DNA: TGTGCCAGCAGCCCACCCACAGGGTCCTACGAGCAGTACTTC; CDR3 length: 14; clone size: large; D gene: .; V gene: TRBV7-9; J gene: TRBJ2-7
CDR3 protein: CASSEAFFNEQFF; CDR3 DNA: TGTGCCAGCAGTGAAGCTTTCTTCAATGAGCAGTTCTTC; CDR3 length: 13; clone size: once; D gene: .; V gene: TRBV2; J gene: TRBJ2-1
CDR3 protein: CASSQTGNYGYTF; CDR3 DNA: TGCGCCAGCAGTCAAACAGGGAACTATGGCTACACCTTC; CDR3 length: 13; clone size: .; D gene: .; V gene: TRBV4-3; J gene: TRBJ1-2
CDR3 protein: CASSRVGGLYEQYF; CDR3 DNA: TGTGCCAGCAGTCGAGTCGGGGGCCTGTACGAGCAGTACTTC; CDR3 length: 14; clone size: .; D gene: .; V gene: TRBV7-9; J gene: TRBJ2-7
CDR3 protein: CASSYGGGMDTQYF; CDR3 DNA: TGTGCCAGCAGTTACGGAGGGGGCATGGATACGCAGTATTTT; CDR3 length: 14; clone size: .; D gene: .; V gene: TRBV25-1; J gene: TRBJ2-3
CDR3 protein: CAIRLGEATDTQYF; CDR3 DNA: TGTGCCATCAGATTGGGAGAAGCGACAGATACGCAGTATTTT; CDR3 length: 14; clone size: .; D gene: .; V gene: TRBV10-3; J gene: TRBJ2-3
CDR3 protein: CASSPTLGIGETQYF; CDR3 DNA: TGTGCCAGCAGCCCTACGCTAGGGATCGGAGAGACCCAGTACTTC; CDR3 length: 15; clone size: few; D gene: .; V gene: TRBV6-5; J gene: TRBJ2-5
CDR3 protein: CASRGRQDGYTF; CDR3 DNA: TGTGCCAGCAGAGGTCGGCAGGATGGCTACACCTTC; CDR3 length: 12; clone size: .; D gene: .; V gene: TRBV6-1; J gene: TRBJ1-2
CDR3 protein: CASSLLRGAGTDTQYF; CDR3 DNA: TGTGCCAGCAGCCTCCTCAGGGGCGCGGGCACAGATACGCAGTATTTT; CDR3 length: 16; clone size: .; D gene: .; V gene: TRBV9; J gene: TRBJ2-3
CDR3 protein: CSASGLAGYNEQFF; CDR3 DNA: TGCAGCGCCTCAGGACTAGCGGGATACAATGAGCAGTTCTTC; CDR3 length: 14; clone size: .; D gene: TRBD2; V gene: TRBV29-1; J gene: TRBJ2-1
CDR3 protein: CASSLLNSYEQYF; CDR3 DNA: TGTGCCAGCAGTTTACTGAACTCCTACGAGCAGTACTTC; CDR3 length: 13; clone size: .; D gene: .; V gene: TRBV27; J gene: TRBJ2-7
CDR3 protein: CASSFPAGELFF; CDR3 DNA: TGTGCCAGCTCGTTCCCGGCCGGGGAGCTGTTTTTT; CDR3 length: 12; clone size: .; D gene: .; V gene: TRBV25-1; J gene: TRBJ2-2
CDR3 protein: CASSHSAGTYEQYF; CDR3 DNA: TGTGCCAGCAGTCACTCGGCGGGAACATACGAGCAGTACTTC; CDR3 length: 14; clone size: .; D gene: .; V gene: TRBV27; J gene: TRBJ2-7
CDR3 protein: CASSSDGLLVYEQYF; CDR3 DNA: TGTGCCAGCAGCTCGGACGGACTCCTTGTCTACGAGCAGTACTTC; CDR3 length: 15; clone size: .; D gene: .; V gene: TRBV5-6; J gene: TRBJ2-7
CDR3 protein: CASSLGDRPASYNEQFF; CDR3 DNA: TGTGCCAGCAGCTTAGGGGACAGGCCCGCCTCATACAATGAGCAGTTCTTC; CDR3 length: 17; clone size: .; D gene: TRBD1; V gene: TRBV7-7; J gene: TRBJ2-1
CDR3 protein: CASSVDTGVTDTQYF; CDR3 DNA: TGTGCCAGCAGCGTAGATACAGGGGTAACAGATACGCAGTATTTT; CDR3 length: 15; clone size: .; D gene: TRBD1; V gene: TRBV9; J gene: TRBJ2-3
CDR3 protein: CASSLEGLMGFYNEQFF; CDR3 DNA: TGTGCCAGCAGCTTAGAAGGGTTAATGGGCTTCTACAATGAGCAGTTCTTC; CDR3 length: 17; clone size: .; D gene: .; V gene: TRBV11-3; J gene: TRBJ2-1
CDR3 protein: CASSPRGSGYEQYF; CDR3 DNA: TGTGCCAGCAGCCCCCGTGGTTCGGGTTACGAGCAGTACTTC; CDR3 length: 14; clone size: once; D gene: .; V gene: TRBV11-3; J gene: TRBJ2-7
CDR3 protein: CASRGHQAYNEQFF; CDR3 DNA: TGTGCCAGCAGAGGACACCAAGCATACAATGAGCAGTTCTTC; CDR3 length: 14; clone size: .; D gene: .; V gene: TRBV7-8; J gene: TRBJ2-1
CDR3 protein: CASSLNLAGETQYF; CDR3 DNA: TGTGCCAGCAGCTTAAACCTAGCGGGAGAGACCCAGTACTTC; CDR3 length: 14; clone size: .; D gene: TRBD2; V gene: TRBV11-2; J gene: TRBJ2-5
CDR3 protein: CASSGYDRGNTEAFF; CDR3 DNA: TGTGCCAGCAGCGGGTACGACAGGGGGAACACTGAAGCTTTCTTT; CDR3 length: 15; clone size: .; D gene: TRBD1; V gene: TRBV11-3; J gene: TRBJ1-1
CDR3 protein: CASSHGGSPTTGELFF; CDR3 DNA: TGTGCCAGCAGCCATGGGGGGTCACCGACCACCGGGGAGCTGTTTTTT; CDR3 length: 16; clone size: .; D gene: .; V gene: TRBV9; J gene: TRBJ2-2
CDR3 protein: CASRSVSGVGNEQFF; CDR3 DNA: TGTGCCAGCAGATCTGTTTCAGGGGTCGGCAATGAGCAGTTCTTC; CDR3 length: 15; clone size: .; D gene: .; V gene: TRBV5-8; J gene: TRBJ2-1
CDR3 protein: CASSLQGRDQPQHF; CDR3 DNA: TGTGCCAGTAGCCTCCAGGGTAGGGATCAGCCCCAGCATTTT; CDR3 length: 14; clone size: .; D gene: .; V gene: TRBV19; J gene: TRBJ1-5
CDR3 protein: CASSLGYNEQFF; CDR3 DNA: TGTGCCAGCAGCTTAGGGTACAATGAGCAGTTCTTC; CDR3 length: 12; clone size: .; D gene: .; V gene: TRBV13; J gene: TRBJ2-1
CDR3 protein: CASSLSAGTELGLASTDTQYF; CDR3 DNA: TGTGCCAGCAGTTTGTCCGCCGGGACAGAGTTAGGACTAGCGAGCACAGATACGCAGTATTTT; CDR3 length: 21; clone size: .; D gene: TRBD2; V gene: TRBV27; J gene: TRBJ2-3
CDR3 protein: CSVGDRTRNQPQHF; CDR3 DNA: TGCAGCGTCGGAGACAGGACCCGCAATCAGCCCCAGCATTTT; CDR3 length: 14; clone size: once; D gene: .; V gene: TRBV29-1; J gene: TRBJ1-5
CDR3 protein: CASSQRTSGINEQFF; CDR3 DNA: TGTGCCAGCAGCCAGAGGACTAGCGGGATAAATGAGCAGTTCTTC; CDR3 length: 15; clone size: .; D gene: TRBD2; V gene: TRBV13; J gene: TRBJ2-1
CDR3 protein: CASSLRLANNNEQFF; CDR3 DNA: TGTGCCAGCAGTTTACGTCTAGCGAATAACAATGAGCAGTTCTTC; CDR3 length: 15; clone size: .; D gene: .; V gene: TRBV28; J gene: TRBJ2-1
CDR3 protein: CASSLRTGGLFEQYF; CDR3 DNA: TGCGCCAGCAGCCTTCGGACAGGGGGCCTATTCGAGCAGTACTTC; CDR3 length: 15; clone size: .; D gene: TRBD1; V gene: TRBV4-1; J gene: TRBJ2-7
CDR3 protein: CASSLGPSSYNEQFF; CDR3 DNA: TGTGCCAGCAGCTTAGGACCCAGCTCCTACAATGAGCAGTTCTTC; CDR3 length: 15; clone size: .; D gene: .; V gene: TRBV7-6; J gene: TRBJ2-1
CDR3 protein: CASSIRRDSLYEQYF; CDR3 DNA: TGTGCCAGTAGTATTCGTCGGGACAGCTTATACGAGCAGTACTTC; CDR3 length: 15; clone size: .; D gene: TRBD1; V gene: TRBV19; J gene: TRBJ2-7
CDR3 protein: CASSAGTGGPEYF; CDR3 DNA: TGTGCCAGCAGCGCCGGGACAGGGGGTCCGGAGTACTTC; CDR3 length: 13; clone size: large; D gene: TRBD1; V gene: TRBV11-3; J gene: TRBJ2-5
CDR3 protein: CASTPPPSGRAQNEQFF; CDR3 DNA: TGTGCCAGCACCCCACCCCCTAGCGGGAGGGCCCAGAATGAGCAGTTCTTC; CDR3 length: 17; clone size: .; D gene: TRBD2; V gene: TRBV7-9; J gene: TRBJ2-1
CDR3 protein: CSAQSIVTQYF; CDR3 DNA: TGCAGTGCTCAGAGTATCGTCACGCAGTATTTT; CDR3 length: 11; clone size: .; D gene: .; V gene: TRBV20-1; J gene: TRBJ2-3
CDR3 protein: CASSPTDRRTDTQYF; CDR3 DNA: TGTGCCAGCAGCCCCACGGACAGACGCACAGATACGCAGTATTTT; CDR3 length: 15; clone size: .; D gene: .; V gene: TRBV7-2; J gene: TRBJ2-3
CDR3 protein: CASWGGTTEAFF; CDR3 DNA: TGTGCCAGCTGGGGGGGGACCACTGAAGCTTTCTTT; CDR3 length: 12; clone size: .; D gene: .; V gene: TRBV2; J gene: TRBJ1-1
CDR3 protein: CASSEGQLYEQYF; CDR3 DNA: TGTGCCAGCAGTGAGGGACAGCTCTACGAGCAGTACTTC; CDR3 length: 13; clone size: .; D gene: TRBD1; V gene: TRBV27; J gene: TRBJ2-7
CDR3 protein: CASTKQGAPRETQYF; CDR3 DNA: TGTGCCAGTACAAAACAGGGGGCGCCCCGGGAGACCCAGTACTTC; CDR3 length: 15; clone size: .; D gene: TRBD1; V gene: TRBV19; J gene: TRBJ2-5
CDR3 protein: CASSTTGTGVYEQYF; CDR3 DNA: TGTGCCAGCAGTACGACCGGGACAGGGGTCTACGAGCAGTACTTC; CDR3 length: 15; clone size: .; D gene: TRBD1; V gene: TRBV27; J gene: TRBJ2-7
CDR3 protein: CASSLEFPYEQYF; CDR3 DNA: TGTGCCAGCAGCTTAGAATTTCCCTACGAGCAGTACTTC; CDR3 length: 13; clone size: .; D gene: .; V gene: TRBV7-8; J gene: TRBJ2-7